Below, one T cell receptor (beta chain) is given with its context. The data are from a study of blood T cell repertoires in COVID-19. Whole-study context: T cells, B-cell-depleted T cells, or PBMCs supplied cDNA or gDNA.

Original methodology: Amplified reference gene primers provided the basis for estimating nucleated cell counts. This table comes from immunoSEQ multiplex PCR, and its TCRdb copy is limited to in-frame clones, with some not included. D and trimming were read from the DNA, whereas the V and J calls and clone size are those reported in that table. The sample records about 290,000 clones, roughly 90% being singletons. The TCR was taken from a woman aged 40 to 50 who had recovered from COVID-19. The material sequenced was peripheral blood.

The DNA of the CDR3 is TGTGCCAGCAGTTGGACTAGCGGCAAAAGCTCCTACAATGAGCAGTTCTTC. This sequence encodes CASSWTSGKSSYNEQFF. This chain links TRBV2 with TRBJ2-1; 10 bases are shared with TRBD2. The ends lost 5 bases at V and 0 bases at J; junction bases unmatched: 7. Per germline, CDR1 SNHLY and CDR2 FYNNEI. CDR3 length: 17 amino acids.